The T cell receptor beta chain described here comes from a study of siplizumab effects on memory and regulatory T cells. A word on this clone: One end of the junction fails to match germline, which may point to a read error.

Measured with immunoSEQ multiplex PCR; TCRdb has only the in-frame clones, and not every one. The table includes about 100,000 clones, about 95% detected once. The CDR3 contains 11 residues. Germline CDR1 WSHSY, CDR2 SAAADI. The specimen sequenced was Tregs sorted from blood. This TCR came from a human donor in good health. The chain carries TRBV10-2 and TRBJ2-7, with TRBD2 matching 8 bases. In DNA form, the CDR3 reads TGCGCCAGCAGTCCCGGGGGGGGGCCCATATTC. Its protein product is CASSPGGGPIF.